These 30 T cell receptor beta chains were sequenced from one sample in a study of T cells in Graves' hyperthyroidism and ophthalmopathy. Amplified regions were TCR beta CDR3 sequences from RNA transcripts. The HTBI primer set served for first-round RT-PCR of the TCR CDR3. TCRdb fed the multiplex PCR reads into MiXCR, producing one record per CDR3 protein. This table has around 530,000 distinct CDR3 sequences, under 20% appearing once. Sequencing used blood. These receptors all stem from a woman aged 18-29 years with Graves' ophthalmopathy.

Many counts were recorded for this clonotype. The chain recombines TRBV2 with TRBJ2-3, with 10 positions matching TRBD1. CDR1 and CDR2 (germline): SNHLY, FYNNEI. CDR3 length equals 18 residues. After removal of 4 bases from V and 3 bases from J, the junction contained 13 bases not matched to a gene. CDR3 region: CASSGSTPGTGDTDTQYF. CDR3 nucleotide sequence: TGTGCCAGCAGTGGATCGACCCCCGGGACAGGGGATACAGATACGCAGTATTTT.

Concerning this clonotype itself: The junction does not match germline at one end; this may be a read error. This sequence joins TRBV20-1 and TRBJ2-7, with 10 bases identical to TRBD2. The CDR3 loop spans 14 amino acids. The germline gives CDR1 DFQATT, CDR2 SNEGSKA (reference sequence). In DNA form, the CDR3 reads TGCAGTGCTAGACTAGCGGGGGCCCGTGACGACCAGTACTTC. Protein product: CSARLAGARDDQYF.

The CDR3 DNA sequence: TGTGCCTACCTAACAGGATTAGGGGCCAACGTCCTGACTTTC. Encoded protein: CAYLTGLGANVLTF. J is TRBJ2-6 and V is TRBV30, with TRBD1 as a possible D gene (5 bases). The length of the CDR3 is 14 residues. Germline CDR1 GTSNPN, CDR2 SVGIG (reference sequence). V lost 7 bases and J lost 4, with 14 bases in between. Using reference TRBV30 and TRBJ2-6 for the parts outside the CDR3, the full variable domain is SQTIHQWPATLVQPVGSPLSLECTVEGTSNPNLYWYRQAAGRGLQLLFYSVGIGQISSEVPQNLSASRPQDRQFILSSKKLLLSDSGFYLCAYLTGLGANVLTFGAGSRLTVL.

The rearrangement joins TRBV10-2 to TRBJ2-2; 8 bases align to TRBD1. This CDR3 has 15 amino acids. Germline V lookup: CDR1 WSHSY, CDR2 SAAADI. After removal of 7 bases from V and 2 bases from J, the junction contained 6 bases not matched to a gene. In nucleotides, the CDR3 is TGCGCCAGCAAAAAGGACAGGGAAAACACCGGGGAGCTGTTTTTT. It codes for CASKKDRENTGELFF.

The chain couples TRBV5-1 to TRBJ2-7; no firm D call. Germline CDR1 and CDR2: SGHRS and YFSETQ. The CDR3 extends over 12 amino acids. The V and J ends lost 9 bases and 4 bases respectively, with 14 bases between them. The CDR3 nucleotides read TGCGCCACTATAGCACCGGTGTACGAGCAGTACTTC. Its protein is CATIAPVYEQYF.

This clonotype was found many times. The chain employs TRBV3-1 and TRBJ1-2, with D unresolved. The germline V gene encodes CDR1 LGHDT and CDR2 YNNKEL (reference sequence). Trimming left V 0 bases short and J 5 bases short, with 13 bases between. CDR3 size: 15 residues. The CDR3 nucleotides are TGTGCCAGCAGCCAAGAACGTCCGGCCCTATATGGCTACACCTTC. Translating it yields CASSQERPALYGYTF.

This clonotype was counted many times. This chain links TRBV30 with TRBJ2-7, with D tentatively TRBD1 or TRBD2 (5 bases each). Germline lookup yields CDR1 GTSNPN and CDR2 SVGIG (reference sequence). The CDR3 covers 10 residues. Trimming left V 5 bases short and J 4 bases short, with 6 bases between. For the CDR3, the DNA is TGTGCCTGGGGGGGTTACGAGCAGTACTTC. Its protein product is CAWGGYEQYF. Filled out from reference TRBV30 and TRBJ2-7, the complete variable domain reads SQTIHQWPATLVQPVGSPLSLECTVEGTSNPNLYWYRQAAGRGLQLLFYSVGIGQISSEVPQNLSASRPQDRQFILSSKKLLLSDSGFYLCAWGGYEQYFGPGTRLTVT.

The rearrangement links TRBV28 to TRBJ2-7, with 11 bases that match TRBD2. Unmatched junction bases numbered 4, after V lost 6 bases and J lost 0 bases. The CDR3 has 15 amino acids. In germline, CDR1 is MDHEN, CDR2 SYDVKM. DNA for the CDR3: TGTGCCAGCAGGATACTAGCGGGGGTCTCCTACGAGCAGTACTTC. It encodes CASRILAGVSYEQYF.

This clonotype has at least ten counts. This chain connects TRBV7-3 to TRBJ2-1; 10 bases fit TRBD2. This CDR3 comprises 15 residues. J was trimmed by 4 bases and V by 5 bases; bases with no gene match: 5. Germline CDR1 and CDR2: SGHTA and FQGTGA. The CDR3 protein is CASSPGTSVYNEQFF. CDR3 DNA: TGTGCCAGCAGCCCGGGGACTAGCGTGTACAATGAGCAGTTCTTC.

This clonotype was seen ten or more times. This chain joins TRBV10-3 and TRBJ1-1; perhaps TRBD1 as D (6 bases). The V gene lost 1 base and the J gene lost 0 bases, with 18 bases spanning the gap. CDR3 length equals 18 residues. From germline, CDR1 is ENHRY and CDR2 SYGVKD. The CDR3: CAISEFGGRLSLNTEAFF. For the CDR3, the DNA is TGTGCCATCAGTGAGTTCGGGGGGCGATTATCGCTGAACACTGAAGCTTTCTTT.

This clonotype occurred a few times. The chain uses TRBV20-1 and TRBJ2-7; D is undetermined. Germline assignment: CDR1 DFQATT and CDR2 SNEGSKA (reference sequence). The V end lost 0 bases, the J end lost 2 bases, and 23 bases lay between the germline ends. CDR3 size: 18 residues. This CDR3 is CSARDPPERKSRPYEQYF. The CDR3 bases are TGCAGTGCTAGAGATCCCCCCGAAAGGAAGTCTCGACCCTACGAGCAGTACTTC.

On this clonotype: It may be a read error: a sequence one base away is much more abundant. The chain carries TRBV29-1 and TRBJ1-2; tentatively, D is TRBD1 (6 bases). The CDR3 has 16 residues. Germline lookup yields CDR1 SQVTM and CDR2 ANQGSEA. The V end lost 4 bases, the J end lost 3 bases, and 21 bases lay between the germline ends. CDR3 amino acids: CSVGQTGEGTYYGYTF. CDR3 sequence (DNA): TGCAGCGTTGGTCAGACGGGGGAGGGGACATACTATGGCTACACCTTC. Looking up the rest from reference TRBV29-1 and TRBJ1-2 gives the full variable domain: SAVISQKPSRDICQRGTSLTIQCQVDSQVTMMFWYRQQPGQSLTLIATANQGSEATYESGFVIDKFPISRPNLTFSTLTVSNMSPEDSSIYLCSVGQTGEGTYYGYTFGSGTRLTVV.

In its sample, this clonotype was seen a few times. The V and J genes are TRBV20-1 and TRBJ2-1, with D perhaps being TRBD1 or TRBD2 (5 bases each). This CDR3 has 13 residues. V shed 3 bases and J shed 9 bases, with 15 bases lying between them. Germline V gives CDR1 DFQATT, CDR2 SNEGSKA (reference sequence). Here the CDR3 reads CSARDFSGGEQFF. DNA of the CDR3: TGCAGTGCTAGGGACTTTTCTGGGGGTGAGCAGTTCTTC.

This clonotype came up many times. V and J are TRBV18 and TRBJ1-1, with TRBD1 matching 8 bases. This CDR3 contains 13 residues. The germline CDR1 and CDR2 sequences are KGHSH and LQKENI. Unmatched junction bases numbered 5, after V lost 3 bases and J lost 8 bases. CDR3 amino acids: CASSPVTGAEAFF. DNA of the CDR3: TGTGCCAGCTCACCGGTGACAGGGGCAGAAGCTTTCTTT.

This clonotype was detected ten times or more. V gene TRBV29-1 combines with J gene TRBJ2-1, with 10 bases matching TRBD2. Germline CDR1 reads SQVTM; CDR2 reads ANQGSEA. The ends lost 6 bases at V and 8 bases at J; junction bases unmatched: 19. CDR3 length equals 17 residues. The CDR3 DNA reads TGCAGCGTCACTTCTGACATCCCCGGGACTAGCGTGTATGAGCAGTTCTTC. Residues: CSVTSDIPGTSVYEQFF.

The table lists this clonotype with many counts. The J gene is TRBJ2-7, the V gene TRBV12-3 or TRBV12-4; 10 nucleotides agree with TRBD2. J lost 4 bases, V lost 3 bases, and 6 bases had no gene match. This CDR3 contains 15 residues. In nucleotides, the CDR3 is TGTGCCAGCAGTTTCGGTAGCGGGGGGCGATACGAGCAGTACTTC. Translating it yields CASSFGSGGRYEQYF.

This clonotype was picked up a small number of times. This chain links TRBV5-5 with TRBJ2-5; D unclear. Germline V gene sequence: CDR1 SGHKS, CDR2 YYEKEE (reference sequence). The CDR3 contains 14 residues. The V and J ends lost 1 base and 2 bases respectively, with 9 bases between them. In DNA, the CDR3 is TGTGCCAGCAGCTTGACGGCTGAACAAGAGACCCAGTACTTC. Translating it yields CASSLTAEQETQYF.

A few counts support this clonotype. This chain joins TRBV7-9 and TRBJ2-7; no clear D. With 3 bases removed from V and 1 base from J, the gap between germline ends came to 7 bases. Germline lookup yields CDR1 SEHNR and CDR2 FQNEAQ (reference sequence). The CDR3 loop spans 13 amino acids. CDR3 amino acids: CASSFKDSYEQYF. The CDR3 nucleotides are TGTGCCAGCAGCTTTAAGGATTCCTACGAGCAGTACTTC.

This clonotype was recorded a few times. V gene TRBV29-1 combines with J gene TRBJ1-1; D gene uncertain. Trimming took 5 bases from V and 6 from J, leaving 10 bases between them. Germline CDR1 SQVTM, CDR2 ANQGSEA. The CDR3 loop spans 11 amino acids. CDR3 residues: CSVIWSAEAFF. The CDR3 bases are TGCAGCGTTATCTGGTCCGCTGAAGCTTTCTTT.

As to this clonotype: This may come from a read error, since a much larger clone is one base off. The CDR3 here is CASSFYPGTSEKLFF. The CDR3 nucleotides read TGTGCCAGCAGTTTTTATCCCGGAACTAGTGAAAAACTGTTTTTT. The chain couples TRBV28 to TRBJ1-4, with unresolved D. The length of the CDR3 is 15 residues. Germline values: CDR1 MDHEN, CDR2 SYDVKM.

This clonotype was detected only a few times. V and J are TRBV15 and TRBJ1-2, with D unclear. The CDR3 runs 16 residues. CDR1 LNHNV and CDR2 YYDKDF come from the germline V gene (reference sequence). The V and J ends lost 2 bases and 2 bases respectively, with 15 bases between them. The CDR3 nucleotides are TGTGCCACCAGCAGACACGGCAATATCGTGAACTATGGCTACACCTTC. Translation gives CATSRHGNIVNYGYTF.

This clonotype was counted ten times or more. This chain joins TRBV11-2 and TRBJ2-6; 7 bases map to TRBD1. CDR3 length equals 21 residues. CDR1 and CDR2 from the germline V gene are SGHAT and FQNNGV. V trimming: 1 base; J trimming: 0 bases; junction bases outside the gene matches: 15. The CDR3 nucleotides read TGTGCCAGCAGCTTAGCGTCGGGCAGGGGGTCACCTGGCTCTGGGGCCAACGTCCTGACTTTC. This translates into CASSLASGRGSPGSGANVLTF.

This clonotype has at least ten counts. This chain connects TRBV28 to TRBJ2-1; D is possibly TRBD1 (6 bases). The ends were cut back, 4 bases at V and 6 bases at J, with 16 bases in the middle. This CDR3 spans 15 amino acids. CDR1 and CDR2 (germline): MDHEN, SYDVKM. As DNA, the CDR3 is TGTGCCAGCAGTTCCCCAGGGGCTGGGGGCAATGAGCAGTTCTTC. This sequence encodes CASSSPGAGGNEQFF.

The gene calls are TRBV30 and TRBJ2-3; D gene unclear. Germline lookup yields CDR1 GTSNPN and CDR2 SVGIG (reference sequence). This CDR3 contains 15 residues. Trimming cost V 0 bases and J 1 base, with 11 bases left between them. The CDR3 is CAWSVRRYGTDTQYF. CDR3 in DNA: TGTGCCTGGAGTGTACGGCGGTATGGCACAGATACGCAGTATTTT.

This clonotype occurred a few times. In DNA form, the CDR3 reads TGTGCCAGCAGCTTAACGGGGGGGTTTTCAGATACGCAGTATTTT. It translates to CASSLTGGFSDTQYF. The rearrangement uses TRBV7-3 and TRBJ2-3; 7 bases fit TRBD2. Trimming removed 0 bases from V and 4 bases from J; junction bases left unmatched: 4. Germline V gene data show CDR1 as SGHTA and CDR2 as FQGTGA. CDR3 size: 15 residues.

This clonotype was detected ten times or more. The rearrangement links TRBV6-1 to TRBJ2-7; D is unclear. The CDR3 loop spans 15 amino acids. CDR1 is MNHNS and CDR2 is SASEGT in the germline V gene. V lost 1 base and J 0 bases, leaving 10 bases between the germline ends. In nucleotides, the CDR3 is TGTGCCAGCAGTGAAGTTCCATTAAGCTCCTACGAGCAGTACTTC. Its protein is CASSEVPLSSYEQYF.

This clonotype was seen repeatedly, ten times or more. The chain has TRBV7-8 and TRBJ1-2; 11 nucleotides agree with TRBD1. The CDR3 runs 14 residues. V trimming: 5 bases; J trimming: 7 bases; junction bases outside the gene matches: 6. Germline values: CDR1 SGHVS, CDR2 FQNEAQ. The CDR3 DNA follows: TGTGCCAGCAGCCCGCGGACAGGGGGCGGTGGCTACACCTTC. The encoded protein is CASSPRTGGGGYTF.

This sequence joins TRBV6-5 and TRBJ1-1; TRBD1 matches at 7 bases. Per germline, CDR1 MNHEY and CDR2 SVGAGI. The CDR3 sequence is 16 residues long. V was clipped by 0 bases and J by 1 base; unmatched bases: 5. The CDR3 here is CASSYSMTGRNTEAFF. The CDR3 region has the DNA TGTGCCAGCAGTTACTCTATGACAGGGCGGAACACTGAAGCTTTCTTT.

At least ten counts were recorded for this clonotype. The chain joins TRBV20-1 to TRBJ2-7, with unresolved D. Germline loops: CDR1 DFQATT, CDR2 SNEGSKA (reference sequence). The CDR3 has 13 amino acids. V dropped 1 base and J dropped 3 bases, with 10 bases sitting between them. The CDR3 coding sequence is TGCAGTGCTAGAGGAAGGACCTTCTACGAGCAGTACTTC. Translation: CSARGRTFYEQYF.

This clonotype was recorded at least ten times. The DNA is omitted, as the CDR3 cannot be located on it reliably, and the CDR3 follows TCRdb's listing. The genes are TRBV20-1 and TRBJ2-1; the table gives TRBD1 as D, unverified against the DNA. Germline lookup yields CDR1 DFQATT and CDR2 SNEGSKA (reference sequence). The CDR3 spans 15 residues, counting both ends. CDR3: CSAFGAGTGYNEQFF.